A single count supports the clone carrying this TCR beta chain. As yet, its antigen is unknown. The assay used deep level. Clones were read by immunoSEQ multiplex PCR, and TCRdb kept only the in-frame ones, dropping some. The table has roughly 2 million clones, 85% to 95% seen once. The data originate from a study of shared clonotypes between healthy human individuals. Study results and limitations: Tissues were not sampled, only blood, and their repertoires likely differ. A generally larger estimated richness was seen in naive subsets than in memory subsets.

CDR1 and CDR2 (germline): SGHTA, FQGNSA. The CDR3 has 14 residues. J gave up 4 bases and V 5 bases, and 8 bases lay outside the gene matches. Sequencing was performed on naive CD4+ T cells sorted from blood. Subset noted: CD45RA+ positively selected. The sequence came from a man younger than 35 in good health. The V call is TRBV7-2, the J call TRBJ2-7; 7 nucleotides agree with TRBD1. DNA of the CDR3: TGTGCCAGCAGCGCCGGGACAGACCGGTACGAGCAGTACTTC. It specifies CASSAGTDRYEQYF.